The 4 T cell receptor beta chains reported below all come from one sample, sequenced in a study of T cells in Graves' hyperthyroidism and ophthalmopathy. The TCR beta CDR3 regions underwent amplification using RNA transcripts as the source. The primer set for the first-round RT-PCR of the TCR CDR3 was HTBI. MiXCR, run by TCRdb on the multiplex PCR reads, gives a single entry per CDR3 protein. This sample has 550,000 to 650,000 distinct CDR3 sequences; around 14% occur once, and the top ten carry around 5.4%. Sequencing was done on a sample of blood. These TCRs come from a woman in her twenties or thirties with Graves' hyperthyroidism that later progressed to Graves' ophthalmopathy.

This clonotype was counted ten times or more. The chain carries TRBV6-1 and TRBJ2-5, with D maybe TRBD2 (6 bases). Germline CDR1 reads MNHNS; CDR2 reads SASEGT. This CDR3 has 13 residues. Trimming removed 11 bases from V and 0 bases from J, with 13 bases in between. The CDR3 region is CAARGNNQETQYF. The CDR3 DNA sequence: TGTGCCGCCCGCGGGAACAACCAAGAGACCCAGTACTTC.

This clonotype was counted many times. The chain has TRBV19 and TRBJ2-2, with 7 bases lining up with TRBD2. The V and J ends lost 7 bases and 0 bases, in that order; junction bases with no gene match: 5. Per germline, CDR1 LNHDA and CDR2 SQIVND (reference sequence). The CDR3 runs 15 residues. CDR3 residues: CASTLAAANTGELFF. The CDR3 DNA reads as TGTGCCAGTACCCTAGCGGCCGCGAACACCGGGGAGCTGTTTTTT.

This clonotype turned up a few times. A much larger clone differs from this one at a single base, so this may be a read error. The chain employs TRBV12-5 and TRBJ2-5; either TRBD1 or TRBD2 may supply D (6 bases each). Trimming shortened V by 6 bases and J by 5 bases, and 16 bases separated the two germline ends. This CDR3 spans 14 amino acids. Germline CDR1 reads LGHNT; CDR2 reads FRNRAP. The CDR3, as DNA: TGTGCTAGTGGCGCCCCGGGGGCAAGGGAGACCCAGTACTTC. This sequence encodes CASGAPGARETQYF. Together with reference TRBV12-5 and TRBJ2-5, the CDR3 gives the full variable domain: DARVTQTPRHKVTEMGQEVTMRCQPILGHNTVFWYRQTMMQGLELLAYFRNRAPLDDSGMPKDRFSAEMPDATLATLKIQPSEPRDSAVYFCASGAPGARETQYFGPGTRLLVL.

This clonotype appeared many times. CDR3 sequence: CATSEPASYNEQFF. For the CDR3, the DNA is TGTGCCACCAGTGAGCCGGCCTCCTACAATGAGCAGTTCTTC. V gene TRBV24-1 combines with J gene TRBJ2-1; the D is unclear. V was clipped by 4 bases and J by 0 bases, with 6 bases between them. CDR3 size: 14 residues. Germline lookup yields CDR1 KGHDR and CDR2 SFDVKD.